The 17 T cell receptor beta chains below come from one sample, sequenced in a study of T cells in pancreatic ductal adenocarcinoma. Profiling relied on immunoSEQ multiplex PCR, and the TCRdb table lists in-frame clones only, not all of them. The table records approximately 12,000 clones, roughly 89% of them present only once. Selected pancreatic ductal adenocarcinoma patients had undergone surgery without neoadjuvant therapy. The sequenced sample consisted of PBMCs. The receptor source for this set is a human donor with pancreatic ductal adenocarcinoma.

The chain uses TRBV27 and TRBJ1-5; D remains ambiguous. The germline CDR1 and CDR2 sequences are MNHEY and SMNVEV (reference sequence). The V and J ends lost 3 bases and 0 bases respectively, with 6 bases between them. The CDR3 is 14 residues long. This chain's CDR3 is CASSFGYSNQPQHF. CDR3 in DNA: TGTGCCAGCAGTTTCGGGTATAGCAATCAGCCCCAGCATTTT.

The gene calls are TRBV29-1 and TRBJ2-7; D possibly matches TRBD1 or TRBD2 (5 bases each). Germline CDR1 SQVTM, CDR2 ANQGSEA. Trimming removed 3 bases at V and 6 bases at J, with 15 bases between. CDR3 length: 13 residues. CDR3 amino acids: CSVDKGTSGEQYF. In DNA, the CDR3 is TGCAGCGTTGATAAGGGGACGTCCGGCGAGCAGTACTTC.

The chain combines TRBV6-6 with TRBJ1-2; D call uncertain. The CDR3 runs 13 residues. Germline CDR1 and CDR2: MNHNY and SVGAGI (reference sequence). The V end lost 2 bases, the J end lost 0 bases, and 4 bases lay between the germline ends. The CDR3 region is CASSYAPNYGYTF. The CDR3 DNA follows: TGTGCCAGCAGTTACGCACCTAACTATGGCTACACCTTC.

CDR3 region: CASSHRANTEAFF. The DNA of the CDR3 is TGCGCCAGCAGTCATCGGGCCAACACTGAAGCTTTCTTT. The chain uses TRBV23-1 and TRBJ1-1; D not resolved. TRBV23-1 is marked as an open reading frame, function uncertain. V was trimmed by 3 bases and J by 2 bases, leaving 7 bases between them. CDR3 size: 13 residues.

The gene calls are TRBV5-1 and TRBJ2-5; no clear D gene. The CDR3 spans 11 residues. CDR1 and CDR2 from the germline V gene are SGHRS and YFSETQ. Trimming cost V 4 bases and J 4 bases, with 5 bases left between them. The CDR3 DNA sequence: TGCGCCAGCAGCCCCGTAGAGACCCAGTACTTC. As protein: CASSPVETQYF. Full variable domain (rest looked up from reference TRBV5-1 and TRBJ2-5): KAGVTQTPRYLIKTRGQQVTLSCSPISGHRSVSWYQQTPGQGLQFLFEYFSETQRNKGNFPGRFSGRQFSNSRSEMNVSTLELGDSALYLCASSPVETQYFGPGTRLLVL.

V and J are TRBV7-3 and TRBJ2-5, with TRBD1 identical over 7 bases. The CDR3 has 14 residues. With V trimmed by 5 bases and J by 5 bases, 8 bases remained unmatched. Germline CDR1 and CDR2: SGHTA and FQGTGA. The CDR3 region has the DNA TGTGCCAGCAGCCCCCAACAGGGGACGGAGACCCAGTACTTC. This encodes CASSPQQGTETQYF. The full variable domain, with the rest looked up from reference TRBV7-3 and TRBJ2-5, is GAGVSQTPSNKVTEKGKYVELRCDPISGHTALYWYRQSLGQGPEFLIYFQGTGAADDSGLPNDRFFAVRPEGSVSTLKIQRTERGDSAVYLCASSPQQGTETQYFGPGTRLLVL.

The chain couples TRBV2 to TRBJ1-2; D call uncertain. The CDR3 has 13 amino acids. Germline assignment: CDR1 SNHLY and CDR2 FYNNEI. Trimming removed 4 bases from V and 5 bases from J, with 11 bases in between. The CDR3: CASSAEGMYGYTF. The CDR3 bases are TGTGCCAGCAGTGCGGAAGGGATGTATGGCTACACCTTC.

This chain links TRBV27 with TRBJ1-2, with D uncertain. The CDR3 totals 14 residues. Trimming took off 5 bases at V and 3 bases at J, with 13 bases between the two ends. Germline lookup yields CDR1 MNHEY and CDR2 SMNVEV (reference sequence). The CDR3 coding sequence is TGTGCCAGCAGTCCGGGCTCAGAGGACTATGGCTACACCTTC. Protein sequence: CASSPGSEDYGYTF.

A remark on this clone: The sample carries other DNA sequences with the same CDR3. The chain has TRBV15 and TRBJ2-3; D perhaps matches TRBD2 (6 bases). The length of the CDR3 is 15 residues. V gave up 3 bases and J gave up 2 bases, with 12 bases separating them. CDR1 is LNHNV and CDR2 is YYDKDF in the germline V gene (reference sequence). The CDR3 reads CATSREGLPTDTQYF. CDR3 nucleotide sequence: TGTGCCACCAGCAGGGAGGGCCTCCCCACAGATACGCAGTATTTT.

The V and J genes are TRBV11-2 and TRBJ2-3, with 9 bases identical to TRBD2. V lost 5 bases to trimming and J lost 6 bases; unmatched junction nucleotides: 9. This CDR3 contains 15 residues. Germline CDR1 is SGHAT and CDR2 is FQNNGV. The CDR3 loop is CASSPRTSVYDTQYF. The CDR3 region has the DNA TGTGCCAGCAGCCCCCGGACTAGCGTATACGATACGCAGTATTTT.

The V gene is TRBV6-1, the J gene TRBJ1-4, with D perhaps TRBD1 (5 bases). This CDR3 has 14 amino acids. V was trimmed by 7 bases and J by 5 bases, leaving 14 bases between them. Germline V CDR1 and CDR2: MNHNS, SASEGT. In DNA, the CDR3 is TGTGCCAGCATTACCGGGAAGGGGAATGAAAAACTGTTTTTT. It codes for CASITGKGNEKLFF.

V and J are TRBV6-4 and TRBJ2-7; D unclear. The germline gives CDR1 MRHNA, CDR2 SNTAGT. Trimming cost V 7 bases and J 5 bases, with 15 bases left between them. The CDR3 runs to 13 residues. CDR3 sequence: CASKRVGCHEQYF. CDR3 DNA: TGTGCCAGCAAAAGGGTTGGGTGCCACGAGCAGTACTTC.

This clone was counted a few times. This sequence joins TRBV7-6 and TRBJ2-5, with TRBD1 matching 8 bases. The length of the CDR3 is 14 residues. In germline, CDR1 is SGHVS, CDR2 FNYEAQ. With 5 bases clipped from V and 4 bases from J, the junction kept 6 bases outside the gene matches. The CDR3, as DNA: TGTGCCAGCAGCCCCAGGACAGGGAGAGAGACCCAGTACTTC. It encodes CASSPRTGRETQYF. Using reference TRBV7-6 and TRBJ2-5 for the parts outside the CDR3, the full variable domain is GAGVSQSPRYKVTKRGQDVALRCDPISGHVSLYWYRQALGQGPEFLTYFNYEAQQDKSGLPNDRFSAERPEGSISTLTIQRTEQRDSAMYRCASSPRTGRETQYFGPGTRLLVL.

This clone was counted between two and nine times. The genes are TRBV6-5 and TRBJ1-3; maybe TRBD1 (6 bases). Germline V CDR1 and CDR2: MNHEY, SVGAGI. Trimming cost V 8 bases and J 4 bases, with 15 bases left between them. The CDR3 is 14 amino acids. The CDR3: CASAQGFGGNTIYF. CDR3 DNA sequence: TGTGCCAGCGCCCAGGGGTTTGGGGGAAACACCATATATTTT.

The V call is TRBV4-1, the J call TRBJ1-1; D may be TRBD1 (5 bases). Germline V gene lookup returns CDR1 MGHRA and CDR2 YSYEKL. V lost 0 bases, J lost 10 bases, and 15 bases lay in between. There are 14 residues in the CDR3. This CDR3 is CASSQDSGGLGAFF. The CDR3 nucleotides read TGCGCCAGCAGCCAAGATTCGGGGGGATTAGGAGCTTTCTTT.

The CDR3 region is CASKTVGGAPVAAFF. The CDR3 DNA reads as TGTGCCAGCAAGACCGTGGGGGGGGCGCCGGTGGCCGCTTTCTTT. The chain joins TRBV6-1 to TRBJ1-1, with D maybe TRBD1 (6 bases). Trimming shortened V by 7 bases and J by 11 bases, and 26 bases separated the two germline ends. The CDR3 runs 15 residues. The germline gives CDR1 MNHNS, CDR2 SASEGT.

This chain joins TRBV5-1 and TRBJ1-1, with 9 bases lining up with TRBD1. The CDR3 has 15 amino acids. Germline V lookup: CDR1 SGHRS, CDR2 YFSETQ. V shed 7 bases and J 5 bases; nucleotides not matched to a gene: 12. This chain's CDR3 is CASGAGPGQGTEAFF. CDR3 nucleotide sequence: TGCGCCAGCGGTGCTGGTCCGGGACAGGGTACTGAAGCTTTCTTT.